Listed below are T cell receptor beta chains from one sample, sequenced in a study of CD8+ T cells in alopecia areata. Sequencing was performed with immunoSEQ multiplex PCR; in TCRdb, only in-frame clones are kept and a portion is missing. Found here are roughly 190,000 clones, approximately 60% of them singletons; the top ten hold around 0.69%. Sample: CD4+ T cells sorted from blood, taken at week 4, from a patient treated with tofacitinib. The receptors were sampled from a human donor with alopecia areata. CDR3s include the opening cysteine and the closing phenylalanine or tryptophan. The D gene is left open where the match is weak. Clone sizes are given selectively: once, few, many, or a class where the clone is expanded.

CDR3 DNA | CDR3 protein | V gene | D gene | clone size | J gene
TGTGCCTGGACCCGCCCCCTAGCGGGATATGAGCAGTTCTTC | CAWTRPLAGYEQFF | TRBV30 | TRBD2 | once | TRBJ2-1
TGTGCCACCGGCGAGGATGGCACAGATACGCAGTATTTT | CATGEDGTDTQYF | TRBV10-3 | . | . | TRBJ2-3
TGTGCCAGCAGCGTAGTAACGGAGACCGGGGAGCTGTTTTTT | CASSVVTETGELFF | TRBV9 | . | . | TRBJ2-2
TGCAGCGTTCTTATAGGTCCCCGGGGGACCCAGTACTTC | CSVLIGPRGTQYF | TRBV29-1 | . | once | TRBJ2-5
TGTGCCAGCACGGGTCCCGAGGCCGAGGAGACCCAGTACTTC | CASTGPEAEETQYF | TRBV9 | . | . | TRBJ2-5
TGCAGCGCGGGGGACTATGGCTACACCTTC | CSAGDYGYTF | TRBV29-1 | . | few | TRBJ1-2
TGTGCCAGCTCACCCGATAGAGGGACAGCCTATGGCTACACCTTC | CASSPDRGTAYGYTF | TRBV18 | TRBD1 | . | TRBJ1-2
TGTGCCAGCACCCCGGGGCCGGGACAGGGAAGTGGACTGTTTTTT | CASTPGPGQGSGLFF | TRBV6-6 | TRBD1 | . | TRBJ1-4
TGCAGCGTTGGCGCTAGCGGGAGGGCCGAGACCCAGTACTTC | CSVGASGRAETQYF | TRBV29-1 | TRBD2 | . | TRBJ2-5
TGCAGCGTTGAGACAAACTATGGCTACACCTTC | CSVETNYGYTF | TRBV29-1 | . | once | TRBJ1-2
TGTGCCAGTAGTATCCCTCCATGGGGAGGGAACGGGGAGCTGTTTTTT | CASSIPPWGGNGELFF | TRBV19 | TRBD2 | . | TRBJ2-2
TGCAGCGTCCAACAGGGGCTCCACACAGATACGCAGTATTTT | CSVQQGLHTDTQYF | TRBV29-1 | TRBD1 | few | TRBJ2-3
TGTGCCAGCACAAACAGGTTTCAAGAGACCCAGTACTTC | CASTNRFQETQYF | TRBV6-5 | . | . | TRBJ2-5
TGTGCCTGGAGTGCCGACAGGGATGAGCAGTTCTTC | CAWSADRDEQFF | TRBV30 | TRBD1 | few | TRBJ2-1
TGTGCCAGCTCACCACGCGGGATGGATGGCTACACCTTC | CASSPRGMDGYTF | TRBV18 | . | . | TRBJ1-2
TGTGCCAGCAGTTTTCAGCGGGCGATCGGGGAGCTGTTTTTT | CASSFQRAIGELFF | TRBV27 | . | . | TRBJ2-2
TGTGCCAGCAGTTTGGGGCAGGTAGCGGGAGTATATAGTAATGAGCAGTTCTTC | CASSLGQVAGVYSNEQFF | TRBV27 | TRBD2 | few | TRBJ2-1
TGTGCCAGCAGCGCCCATCAGGGGGAGCTGTTTTTT | CASSAHQGELFF | TRBV7-2 | . | . | TRBJ2-2
TGTGCCTGGATGTCCTCTGGAAACACCATATATTTT | CAWMSSGNTIYF | TRBV30 | . | . | TRBJ1-3
TGCAGCGTTGTGGGACAGGGTTACGAGCAGTACTTC | CSVVGQGYEQYF | TRBV29-1 | TRBD1 | . | TRBJ2-7
TGTGCCTGGAGTGTAAGTCCCAGGTATGGAGGCTACACCTTC | CAWSVSPRYGGYTF | TRBV30 | . | . | TRBJ1-2
TGTGCCACCAGGGAAGAGACTAGCGACCAAGAGACCCAGTACTTC | CATREETSDQETQYF | TRBV15 | TRBD2 | . | TRBJ2-5
TGCAGCGCGACCCTGACAGGGGGAGAGACCCAGTACTTC | CSATLTGGETQYF | TRBV29-1 | TRBD1 | . | TRBJ2-5
TGTGCCAGCAGCTTGACGGGATTAGGCGAGCAGTACTTC | CASSLTGLGEQYF | TRBV5-4 | . | . | TRBJ2-7
TGTGCCAGCAGCTTATCTAGCCGCTACGAGCAGTACTTC | CASSLSSRYEQYF | TRBV7-2 | . | . | TRBJ2-7
TGTGCCAGCAGCCTGGACAGGGGAGATACGCAGTATTTT | CASSLDRGDTQYF | TRBV13 | TRBD1 | few | TRBJ2-3
TGTGCCAGCAGCTTGGCGCCGGGAACCTACGAGCAGTACTTC | CASSLAPGTYEQYF | TRBV5-4 | . | . | TRBJ2-7
TGTGCCAGCAGCATACAAGAGACCCAGTACTTC | CASSIQETQYF | TRBV2 | . | . | TRBJ2-5
TGTGCCAGCAGCCCTGAGGGAGCCAAAAACATTCAGTACTTC | CASSPEGAKNIQYF | TRBV7-9 | . | . | TRBJ2-4
TGTGCCAGCAGCCCTGACAGGTACAATCAGCCCCAGCATTTT | CASSPDRYNQPQHF | TRBV7-2 | . | . | TRBJ1-5
TGTGCCAGCAGGCCTGCCGGGACGGAGGCCGCTGGAGGGGGCTACACCTTC | CASRPAGTEAAGGGYTF | TRBV27 | . | . | TRBJ1-2